Many counts were recorded for the clone carrying this T cell receptor beta chain. Its specificity is unknown. The sample comes from a study of shared clonotypes between healthy human individuals. Study in general: CD4 naive cells filled three plates per donor, CD4 memory three, CD8 naive two and CD8 memory one. Study-level findings and limits: Relative to clonotypes present in all four donors, those not shared had lower generation probabilities.

CD4+ cell separation produced CD45RA+ naive and CD45RA-negative memory subsets. Sequencing was at deep level. Data came from immunoSEQ multiplex PCR; TCRdb stores just in-frame clones and leaves some out. The sample holds some 900,000 clones, 70% to 85% seen once. Germline V gene lookup returns CDR1 SGHNT and CDR2 YYREEE (reference sequence). There are 14 residues in the CDR3. V shed 5 bases and J 3 bases; nucleotides not matched to a gene: 5. Sequences were obtained from memory CD4+ T cells sorted from blood. Subset reported: CD45RA-negative fraction. This clonotype was sampled from a young man in good health. The V and J genes are TRBV5-4 and TRBJ1-3, with 7 bases aligning to TRBD1. CDR3 coding DNA: TGTGCCAGCAGGTCCACAGGGGTTGGAAACACCATATATTTT. Translating it yields CASRSTGVGNTIYF.